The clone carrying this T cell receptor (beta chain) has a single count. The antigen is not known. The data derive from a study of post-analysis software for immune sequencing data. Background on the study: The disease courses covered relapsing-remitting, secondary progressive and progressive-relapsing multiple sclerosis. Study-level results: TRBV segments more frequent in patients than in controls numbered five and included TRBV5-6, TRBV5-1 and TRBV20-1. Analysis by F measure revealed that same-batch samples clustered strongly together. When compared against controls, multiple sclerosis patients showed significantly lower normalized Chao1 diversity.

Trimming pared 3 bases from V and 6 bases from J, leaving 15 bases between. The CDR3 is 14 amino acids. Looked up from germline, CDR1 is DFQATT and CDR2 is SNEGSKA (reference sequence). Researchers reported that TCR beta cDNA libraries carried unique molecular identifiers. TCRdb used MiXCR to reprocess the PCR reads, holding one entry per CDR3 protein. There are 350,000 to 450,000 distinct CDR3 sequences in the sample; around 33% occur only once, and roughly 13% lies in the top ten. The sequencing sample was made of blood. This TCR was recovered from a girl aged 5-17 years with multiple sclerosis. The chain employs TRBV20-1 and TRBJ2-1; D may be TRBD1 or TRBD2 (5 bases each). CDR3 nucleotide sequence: TGCAGTGCTAGTGAAGGGACCGCGGTCAATGAGCAGTTCTTC. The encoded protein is CSASEGTAVNEQFF.